Presented here are 21 T cell receptor beta chains from one specimen sequenced in a study of blood T cell repertoires in COVID-19. Repertoires were generated with immunoSEQ multiplex PCR, while TCRdb's copy carries only in-frame clones and drops some. The data contain over 250,000 clones, approximately 83% of them singletons. The sequenced material came from peripheral blood. These receptors were taken from a woman aged 70-85 years with acute or convalescent COVID-19.

This clone occurred once. The gene calls are TRBV7-8 and TRBJ1-2; D ambiguous. The CDR3 extends over 11 amino acids. CDR1 SGHVS and CDR2 FQNEAQ come from the germline V gene. V lost 3 bases, J lost 8 bases, and 7 bases lay in between. This CDR3 reads CASSFGRGYTF. CDR3 coding DNA: TGTGCCAGCAGCTTCGGTCGAGGCTACACCTTC.

V is TRBV3-1 (or the pseudogene TRBV3-2) and J is TRBJ1-2; D gene ambiguous. Germline V CDR1 and CDR2: LGHDT, YNNKEL (reference sequence). V was cut by 0 bases and J by 2 bases, with 10 bases left in between. The CDR3 consists of 15 residues. The CDR3 protein is CASSQESQVNYGYTF. The CDR3 nucleotides read TGTGCCAGCAGCCAAGAATCCCAGGTGAACTATGGCTACACCTTC.

This chain links TRBV5-1 with TRBJ2-7, with 10 bases lining up with TRBD1. Germline CDR1 is SGHRS and CDR2 is YFSETQ. V was clipped by 4 bases and J by 3 bases; unmatched bases: 10. The CDR3 runs 16 residues. CDR3 amino acids: CASSLVAGQGFYEQYF. For the CDR3, the DNA is TGCGCCAGCAGCCTGGTCGCGGGACAGGGGTTCTACGAGCAGTACTTC.

This rearrangement joins TRBV19 to TRBJ1-1; a weak D match, TRBD1 (5 bases). Looked up from germline, CDR1 is LNHDA and CDR2 is SQIVND (reference sequence). This CDR3 comprises 16 residues. V dropped 0 bases and J dropped 1 base, with 12 bases sitting between them. The CDR3 protein is CASSIDLGLPNTEAFF. The CDR3 DNA reads TGTGCCAGTAGTATAGATCTGGGACTGCCGAACACTGAAGCTTTCTTT.

The chain joins TRBV13 to TRBJ1-6, with unresolved D. Between the trimmed V and J ends, which lost 2 bases and 9 bases, there was a span of 11 bases. CDR1 and CDR2 (germline): PRHDT, FYEKMQ (reference sequence). The CDR3 sequence is 14 residues long. Written as DNA, the CDR3 is TGTGCCAGCAGCTTAACTGAGGCGAGTTCACCCCTCCACTTT. Translating gives CASSLTEASSPLHF.

Concerning this clone: Within the sample, other DNA sequences also encode this same CDR3. J is TRBJ1-1 and V is TRBV12-3 or TRBV12-4; D remains ambiguous. The ends were cut back, 3 bases at V and 6 bases at J, with 8 bases in the middle. The CDR3 contains 12 residues. The CDR3 DNA follows: TGTGCCAGCAGTTTCTACCCCGCTGAAGCTTTCTTT. As protein: CASSFYPAEAFF.

The J gene is TRBJ2-5, the V gene TRBV5-1; 11 bases are a match to TRBD2. The J segment lost 4 bases and the V segment lost 8 bases, leaving 10 bases of the junction unmatched. The CDR3 is made up of 15 amino acids. Looked up from germline, CDR1 is SGHRS and CDR2 is YFSETQ. CDR3 loop: CASRSGGAALETQYF. The CDR3 nucleotides are TGCGCCAGTCGTAGCGGGGGGGCCGCTTTAGAGACCCAGTACTTC. The full variable domain, completed using reference TRBV5-1 and TRBJ2-5, is KAGVTQTPRYLIKTRGQQVTLSCSPISGHRSVSWYQQTPGQGLQFLFEYFSETQRNKGNFPGRFSGRQFSNSRSEMNVSTLELGDSALYLCASRSGGAALETQYFGPGTRLLVL.

The V gene is TRBV5-5, the J gene TRBJ2-5; tentative D call: TRBD1 (5 bases). The CDR3 extends over 14 amino acids. Looked up from germline, CDR1 is SGHKS and CDR2 is YYEKEE (reference sequence). V lost 0 bases and J 1 base, leaving 7 bases between the germline ends. The CDR3 loop is CASSLAGIQETQYF. CDR3 sequence (DNA): TGTGCCAGCAGCTTGGCAGGGATCCAAGAGACCCAGTACTTC. The full variable domain, completed using reference TRBV5-5 and TRBJ2-5, is DAGVTQSPTHLIKTRGQQVTLRCSPISGHKSVSWYQQVLGQGPQFIFQYYEKEERGRGNFPDRFSARQFPNYSSELNVNALLLGDSALYLCASSLAGIQETQYFGPGTRLLVL.

In DNA, the CDR3 is TGTGCCAGCAGCGTAGGCAGGGGCAATGAAAAACTGTTTTTT. Its translation is CASSVGRGNEKLFF. V usage is TRBV9 and J usage is TRBJ1-4, with D possibly matching TRBD1 (6 bases). This CDR3 spans 14 amino acids. Deletions cut 0 bases from V and 5 bases from J, with 8 bases between. Germline V lookup: CDR1 SGDLS, CDR2 YYNGEE.

The chain couples TRBV4-1 to TRBJ1-2, with D unclear. This CDR3 spans 14 amino acids. V lost 0 bases, J lost 2 bases, and 7 bases lay in between. Per germline, CDR1 MGHRA and CDR2 YSYEKL. The CDR3 loop is CASSQDWRNYGYTF. The CDR3 DNA reads TGCGCCAGCAGCCAAGATTGGAGGAACTATGGCTACACCTTC.

V gene TRBV5-1 combines with J gene TRBJ2-3; 7 bases map to TRBD1. This CDR3 has 17 residues. Losses at the gene ends were 0 bases for V and 5 bases for J; bases not matched to a gene: 12. CDR1 is SGHRS, CDR2 YFSETQ, per germline. CDR3 nucleotide sequence: TGCGCCAGCAGCTTGGCCGGTCGACAGGGTCTCGGAGATACGCAGTATTTT. Translated, it gives CASSLAGRQGLGDTQYF.

The sample holds one count of this clone. J is TRBJ2-1 and V is TRBV30; 11 bases are a match to TRBD1. The CDR3 loop spans 14 amino acids. Germline V gives CDR1 GTSNPN, CDR2 SVGIG (reference sequence). J gave up 9 bases and V 4 bases, and 8 bases lay outside the gene matches. The DNA of the CDR3 is TGTGCCTGGAACCGGGACAGGGGGGGACGTGAGCAGTTCTTC. It yields the protein CAWNRDRGGREQFF.

J is TRBJ1-1 and V is TRBV15; TRBD1 is a possible D gene (6 bases). This CDR3 has 12 amino acids. Trimming took 3 bases from V and 9 from J, leaving 11 bases between them. Germline V gene data show CDR1 as LNHNV and CDR2 as YYDKDF (reference sequence). The CDR3, as DNA: TGTGCCACCAGCAGGTCGAGGGGGAAAGCTTTCTTT. This codes for CATSRSRGKAFF.

This chain connects TRBV7-2 to TRBJ1-3; D ambiguous. V lost 5 bases, J lost 0 bases, and 17 bases lay in between. Germline V CDR1 and CDR2: SGHTA, FQGNSA. The CDR3 contains 17 residues. CDR3 region: CASSPTASRHSGNTIYF. The CDR3 bases are TGTGCCAGCAGCCCTACTGCGAGCAGACACTCTGGAAACACCATATATTTT.

The chain couples TRBV5-6 to TRBJ2-1, with TRBD1 matching 9 bases. The germline V gene has CDR1 SGHDT and CDR2 YYEEEE. V lost 4 bases, J lost 3 bases, and 11 bases stayed unmatched. This CDR3 is 17 amino acids long. The CDR3 DNA sequence: TGTGCCAGCAGCCCGGACAGGGGCGCGTTTCGCTACAATGAGCAGTTCTTC. It is translated as CASSPDRGAFRYNEQFF.

CDR3 region: CATSDPRTGGTGELFF. The CDR3 DNA is TGTGCCACCAGTGACCCCCGGACAGGTGGAACCGGGGAGCTGTTTTTT. The rearrangement joins TRBV24-1 to TRBJ2-2, with 7 positions matching TRBD1. The germline V gene encodes CDR1 KGHDR and CDR2 SFDVKD. J gave up 5 bases and V 4 bases, and 9 bases lay outside the gene matches. This CDR3 has 16 residues.

This chain connects TRBV12-3 or TRBV12-4 to TRBJ2-1; D unclear. This CDR3 is built from 12 residues. Trimming shortened V by 6 bases and J by 7 bases, and 10 bases separated the two germline ends. CDR3 protein: CASSPSLNEQFF. The CDR3 nucleotides are TGTGCCAGCAGCCCTTCCCTGAATGAGCAGTTCTTC.

This chain connects TRBV30 to TRBJ1-1; 7 bases line up with TRBD1. The CDR3 contains 15 residues. V shed 4 bases, J shed 4 bases, and the junction held 12 bases outside the gene matches. Per germline, CDR1 GTSNPN and CDR2 SVGIG (reference sequence). CDR3 region: CAWTRKQGRTTEAFF. The CDR3 DNA is TGTGCCTGGACTAGAAAACAGGGGCGCACCACTGAAGCTTTCTTT.

In DNA, the CDR3 is TGTGCCAGCAGCTCTCCCCCCCTCCCGCAGTACTTC. Translating gives CASSSPPLPQYF. V and J are TRBV5-6 and TRBJ2-5; D remains ambiguous. Germline assignment: CDR1 SGHDT and CDR2 YYEEEE. The CDR3 sequence is 12 residues long. V gave up 3 bases and J gave up 11 bases, with 14 bases separating them.

In this sample, this clone turned up a few times. J is TRBJ1-2 and V is TRBV9, with D possibly being TRBD1 (5 bases). Trimming shortened V by 3 bases and J by 2 bases, and 11 bases separated the two germline ends. Germline CDR1 and CDR2: SGDLS and YYNGEE. CDR3 length: 14 amino acids. CDR3 in amino acids: CASSGGTANYGYTF. CDR3 DNA: TGTGCCAGCAGCGGCGGGACGGCGAACTATGGCTACACCTTC.

The chain is built from TRBV7-9 and TRBJ1-1; 7 bases fit TRBD1. CDR3 length equals 14 residues. CDR1 and CDR2 (germline): SEHNR, FQNEAQ (reference sequence). The V gene end was trimmed by 1 base and the J gene end by 5 bases; junction bases not matched to a gene: 4. The CDR3 coding sequence is TGTGCCAGCAGCTTAGGAGGGGGCGCGACTGAAGCTTTCTTT. Translation: CASSLGGGATEAFF. Complete variable domain (other parts from reference TRBV7-9 and TRBJ1-1): DTGVSQNPRHKITKRGQNVTFRCDPISEHNRLYWYRQTLGQGPEFLTYFQNEAQLEKSRLLSDRFSAERPKGSFSTLEIQRTEQGDSAMYLCASSLGGGATEAFFGQGTRLTVV.